What follows is one TCR beta chain and its context. Its antigen is not yet known. Base qualities were left out, and no much larger clone turns up one base away. The CDR3 regions of human TCRbeta chains were subjected to immunosequencing. Per the original workflow: Repertoire TCRs were checked for matches against a reference library of SARS-CoV-2-specific TCRs that had been generated using the MIRA antigen-specificity platform. Breadth meant the fraction of unique TCRs that were SARS-CoV-2-associated, whereas depth meant the fraction of total T cells that were SARS-CoV-2-associated. Using the MIRA data, each spike-specific TCR was assigned both to the spike region to which the TCR was reactive and to a CD4 or CD8 class. Log10-transformed breadth and depth values were compared by one-way ANOVA with Sidak's multiple comparisons tests. Sourced from immuneACCESS, this table was stored by TCRdb with only in-frame sequences that have V and J called. A share of the clones is absent; for the studies checked, an unresolved V gene accounts for under half, and the remainder has no known explanation. The D gene and trimming were derived from the DNA, and the V and J assignments and clone size from that table. This sample holds 90,000 or so clones; 80% to 90% were observed only once. Approximately 7.9% of the sample is in the top ten clones.

V loses 8 bases, J loses 1 base, and the germline ends lie 20 bases apart. The germline V gene encodes CDR1 MDHEN and CDR2 SYDVKM. The CDR3 measures 16 amino acids from cysteine to phenylalanine. The CDR3 DNA has 48 bases and is translated from base 1. The entry originates in a study of T cell responses to AZD1222 COVID-19 vaccine (dated by TCRdb to the early 2020s). Study-wide context: AZD1222 recipients with second doses at about 4 weeks or about 12 weeks were pooled, because spike-specific TCR depth and breadth did not differ between schedules. TCR sequencing covered some 240 trial participants: 207 given two doses of AZD1222 and about 26 given two doses of MenACWY control vaccine. Trial participants were enrolled by age into subgroups of 18-55, 56-69 and 70-plus years, and around 150, 29 and 61 TCR-sequenced participants, respectively, were included in these subgroups. Summary of the overall study and its limitations: Most participants were white British and females outnumbered males, and the authors suggested that clonal diversity may have been underestimated. After two AZD1222 doses, both the breadth and the depth of spike-specific TCRs were significantly higher than at day 0 and than in MenACWY recipients. Reportedly, close to half of the unique spike-specific TCRs recognized epitopes lying outside the regions that are mutated in the B.1.351 and B.1.1.7 variants. Conclusions about previously exposed vaccinees are limited, since just a handful of AZD1222 recipients were seropositive for SARS-CoV-2 at baseline. Because no day 14 peak-response samples were available, the repertoires could be characterized only after the peak T cell response. The vaccine-associated CD4 TCRs covered the entire spike protein, and the dominant responses fell in regions 160-218 and 743-854. In the small 56-69-year group, the increase in depth fell short of significance, most likely because of low power.

This sample's time point label indicates: baseline before first vaccination. Vaccinee samples were obtained from the UK trials COV001 and COV002, which included a single-blind randomized controlled phase 2/3 trial of AZD1222 (ChAdOx1 nCoV-19) in healthy adults. For TCRbeta chain sequencing, PBMC samples were collected from trial participants at day 0 and at day 28 after the second dose. The sequenced sample was peripheral blood, obtained on day 0 of AZD1222 vaccination. The rearranged segments are TRBV28 and TRBJ1-1; the D gene assignment is ambiguous. This TCR derives from an adult in good health. CDR3 protein: CASGVGPDQANTEAFF. The DNA sequence is as follows: TGTGCCAGCGGAGTTGGGCCTGACCAGGCGAACACTGAAGCTTTCTTT.